One sample yielded the 26 T cell receptor beta chains listed below, sequenced in a study of blood T cell repertoires in COVID-19. Assay used: immunoSEQ multiplex PCR; TCRdb lists only in-frame clones, some missing. The sample holds about 36,000 clones, 70% to 90% seen once. Sequenced sample: peripheral blood. The receptors were gathered from a human donor in a cohort sampled during active COVID-19.

This chain joins TRBV24-1 and TRBJ1-6; no clear D. The CDR3 has 19 residues. Trimming stripped 2 bases from V and 8 bases from J, with 24 bases between. Germline CDR1 and CDR2: KGHDR and SFDVKD. This CDR3 is CATSDSLLRLEVGDSPLHF. CDR3 coding DNA: TGTGCCACCAGTGATTCCTTACTACGTTTGGAGGTTGGGGATTCACCCCTCCACTTT.

This rearrangement joins TRBV5-1 to TRBJ2-2; possibly TRBD1 for D (5 bases). Trimming shortened V by 0 bases and J by 1 base, and 7 bases separated the two germline ends. The V gene's germline CDR1 is SGHRS and CDR2 YFSETQ. This CDR3 is built from 15 residues. The CDR3 protein is CASSLGQKNTGELFF. The DNA for the CDR3 is TGCGCCAGCAGCTTGGGACAGAAGAACACCGGGGAGCTGTTTTTT.

The V gene is TRBV5-1, the J gene TRBJ2-1; 8 bases map to TRBD2. Germline V gene sequence: CDR1 SGHRS, CDR2 YFSETQ. After removal of 2 bases from V and 7 bases from J, the junction contained 5 bases not matched to a gene. The CDR3 has 14 residues. The CDR3 region has the DNA TGCGCCAGCAGCTTTCGAACGGGGGGGAATGAGCAGTTCTTC. Its protein is CASSFRTGGNEQFF. The variable domain in full, completed from reference TRBV5-1 and TRBJ2-1, reads KAGVTQTPRYLIKTRGQQVTLSCSPISGHRSVSWYQQTPGQGLQFLFEYFSETQRNKGNFPGRFSGRQFSNSRSEMNVSTLELGDSALYLCASSFRTGGNEQFFGPGTRLTVL.

The V and J genes are TRBV9 and TRBJ2-7; D is unresolved. The CDR3 has 17 amino acids. Germline V gene sequence: CDR1 SGDLS, CDR2 YYNGEE. Trimming removed 0 bases from V and 3 bases from J, with 19 bases in between. This chain's CDR3 is CASSVDSIGSVGYEQYF. The CDR3 coding sequence is TGTGCCAGCAGCGTAGATAGCATAGGAAGCGTGGGCTACGAGCAGTACTTC.

This chain's CDR3 is CASSQTTSGGPTNEQFF. The CDR3 nucleotides are TGTGCCAGCAGCCAAACCACTAGCGGGGGGCCAACTAATGAGCAGTTCTTC. This chain links TRBV3-1 (or the pseudogene TRBV3-2) with TRBJ2-1; TRBD2 matches 12 bases. The CDR3 has 17 residues. CDR1 and CDR2 from the germline V gene are LGHDT and YNNKEL (reference sequence). V lost 2 bases, J lost 7 bases, and 9 bases stayed unmatched.

This sequence joins TRBV24-1 and TRBJ2-2; 12 bases agree with TRBD1. CDR1 is KGHDR, CDR2 SFDVKD, per germline. CDR3 size: 14 residues. The trim removed 12 bases at V and 4 bases at J, leaving 5 bases unmatched. CDR3 in DNA: TGTGCCGCAGGGACAGGGGGCCCCACCGGGGAGCTGTTTTTT. Protein sequence: CAAGTGGPTGELFF.

The genes are TRBV11-2 and TRBJ1-2, with D unresolved. The CDR3 consists of 15 residues. Between the trimmed V and J ends, which lost 5 bases and 1 base, there was a span of 14 bases. Germline loops: CDR1 SGHAT, CDR2 FQNNGV. CDR3 residues: CASSLSPTSNYGYTF. The CDR3 DNA follows: TGTGCCAGCAGCCTTAGCCCAACAAGTAACTATGGCTACACCTTC.

A note on this clone: Additional DNA sequences in this sample encode the identical CDR3. The rearrangement joins TRBV6-5 to TRBJ1-1; D not resolved. The germline V and J ends were trimmed by 5 bases and 1 base, with 8 bases remaining between them. There are 13 residues in the CDR3. Germline V CDR1 and CDR2: MNHEY, SVGAGI. Written as DNA, the CDR3 is TGTGCCAGCAGTCCAGGCGCGAACACTGAAGCTTTCTTT. Translating it yields CASSPGANTEAFF.

V and J are TRBV7-2 and TRBJ2-7; TRBD1 aligns across 7 bases. CDR3 length: 15 residues. Trimming took 2 bases from V and 2 from J; bases not matched to a gene: 6. Germline V gene sequence: CDR1 SGHTA, CDR2 FQGNSA. CDR3 sequence: CASSLSRDSPYEQYF. CDR3 DNA: TGTGCCAGCAGCTTAAGCCGGGACAGTCCCTACGAGCAGTACTTC.

Remarks on this clone: A junction boundary mismatches the germline segment, possibly from a read error. The rearrangement joins TRBV10-3 to TRBJ2-5; 8 positions agree with TRBD2. The CDR3 has 13 amino acids. Germline loops: CDR1 ENHRY, CDR2 SYGVKD. The CDR3 region is CAISESETGGVDF. The CDR3 DNA sequence: TGTGCCATCAGTGAGTCCGAGACCGGGGGGGTGGACTTC.

The CDR3 DNA follows: TGTGCCAGCAGCTTAGCAGGGGCAGGGTGGGCCTACGAGCAGTACTTC. Translating it yields CASSLAGAGWAYEQYF. V is TRBV13 and J is TRBJ2-7; a weak D match, TRBD1 (6 bases). This CDR3 region has 16 residues. Germline CDR1 is PRHDT and CDR2 is FYEKMQ (reference sequence). Trimming shortened V by 1 base and J by 2 bases, and 15 bases separated the two germline ends.

In its sample, this clone was seen once. The chain employs TRBV6-1 and TRBJ1-2, with D unclear. Germline lookup yields CDR1 MNHNS and CDR2 SASEGT. The CDR3 runs to 13 residues. The V and J ends lost 2 bases and 4 bases respectively, with 8 bases between them. The CDR3 spells CASSEQRSYGYTF. The CDR3 DNA is TGTGCCAGCAGTGAACAGCGAAGCTATGGCTACACCTTC.

The V gene is TRBV10-3, the J gene TRBJ1-1, with TRBD1 identical over 9 bases. The CDR3 covers 13 residues. The V and J ends lost 6 bases and 4 bases, in that order; junction bases with no gene match: 3. Germline V gives CDR1 ENHRY, CDR2 SYGVKD. In DNA form, the CDR3 reads TGTGCCATCAGCCGGGACAGGGTCACTGAAGCTTTCTTT. Translation gives CAISRDRVTEAFF.

The chain is built from TRBV4-3 and TRBJ1-5; TRBD1 agrees at 8 bases. In germline, CDR1 is LGHNA, CDR2 YSLEER. The CDR3 loop spans 17 amino acids. V shed 0 bases and J 5 bases; nucleotides not matched to a gene: 9. The CDR3 protein is CASSQDSPRGLHQPQHF. The DNA of the CDR3 is TGCGCCAGCAGCCAAGATAGTCCCAGGGGGCTGCATCAGCCCCAGCATTTT.

This sequence joins TRBV27 and TRBJ1-3; TRBD1 might be the D (5 bases). The CDR3 sequence is 14 residues long. Per germline, CDR1 MNHEY and CDR2 SMNVEV (reference sequence). V lost 2 bases and J 1 base, leaving 6 bases between the germline ends. CDR3 sequence: CASSLKGSGNTIYF. DNA for the CDR3: TGTGCCAGCAGTTTAAAGGGGTCTGGAAACACCATATATTTT.

This chain uses TRBV2 with TRBJ2-5; D is unresolved. V shed 4 bases and J shed 1 base, with 7 bases lying between them. The CDR3 length is 13 residues. From germline, CDR1 is SNHLY and CDR2 FYNNEI. CDR3 sequence reads: CASSALPQETQYF. For the CDR3, the DNA is TGTGCCAGCAGTGCCCTTCCCCAAGAGACCCAGTACTTC.

This clone showed up just a few times. The V call is TRBV7-3, the J call TRBJ2-5; D gene unclear. Germline CDR1 SGHTA, CDR2 FQGTGA. The V end was cut by 2 bases, the J end by 5 bases, with 9 bases between. The CDR3 is 13 residues long. The DNA of the CDR3 is TGTGCCAGCAGCTTAGGGCAGGCGGAGACCCAGTACTTC. This gives the protein CASSLGQAETQYF.

This chain uses TRBV28 with TRBJ1-5; 8 bases align to TRBD1. CDR3 length: 16 amino acids. Per the germline V gene, CDR1 is MDHEN and CDR2 is SYDVKM. The trim removed 5 bases at V and 4 bases at J, leaving 10 bases unmatched. The CDR3 here is CASSPRTGRGNQPQHF. CDR3 nucleotide sequence: TGTGCCAGCAGTCCCCGGACAGGGCGGGGTAATCAGCCCCAGCATTTT.

The chain is built from TRBV28 and TRBJ1-6; 12 nucleotides align to TRBD1. V shed 6 bases, J shed 11 bases, and the junction held 14 bases outside the gene matches. CDR1 MDHEN and CDR2 SYDVKM come from the germline V gene. The CDR3 runs 17 residues. CDR3 region: CASRPGTGGLSLAPLHF. CDR3 DNA: TGTGCCAGCAGACCCGGGACAGGGGGCCTTTCATTGGCACCCCTCCACTTT.

This rearrangement joins TRBV9 to TRBJ2-2; TRBD2 might be the D (6 bases). Trimming removed 4 bases at V and 5 bases at J, with 12 bases between. The CDR3 runs 14 residues. Germline V lookup: CDR1 SGDLS, CDR2 YYNGEE. The CDR3 DNA reads as TGTGCCAGCAGCCCGAGACTAGAAACCGGGGAGCTGTTTTTT. Translated, it gives CASSPRLETGELFF.

CDR3 bases: TGTGCCAGCAGTTACGGGAAAGGGGGGGTGAGCTCCTACGAGCAGTACTTC. It encodes CASSYGKGGVSSYEQYF. The chain uses TRBV6-7 and TRBJ2-7; TRBD2 might be the D (7 bases). TRBV6-7 belongs to the ORF category, with a function that is uncertain. V was clipped by 2 bases and J by 0 bases, with 17 bases between them. CDR3 length: 17 amino acids.

The rearrangement joins TRBV24-1 to TRBJ2-3; D possibly corresponds to TRBD1 (6 bases). V was shortened by 2 bases and J by 3 bases, with 11 bases between the two germline ends. Germline CDR1 and CDR2: KGHDR and SFDVKD. This CDR3 spans 15 amino acids. CDR3 nucleotides: TGTGCCACCAGTGATTGGGGCAGGGGAACAGATACGCAGTATTTT. Its protein is CATSDWGRGTDTQYF.

This clone was seen a handful of times. The chain is built from TRBV25-1 and TRBJ1-2, with 8 bases aligning to TRBD1. J gave up 4 bases and V 0 bases, and 1 base lay outside the gene matches. Germline CDR1 and CDR2: MGHDK and SYGVNS. The CDR3 is made up of 14 amino acids. Here the CDR3 reads CASSEYGTGYGYTF. The CDR3 DNA is TGTGCCAGCAGTGAATATGGGACAGGCTATGGCTACACCTTC.

The chain is built from TRBV4-2 and TRBJ2-3, with 9 bases matching TRBD2. The CDR3 consists of 17 residues. CDR1 is LGHNA and CDR2 is YNFKEQ in the germline V gene. With 0 bases clipped from V and 6 bases from J, the junction kept 10 bases outside the gene matches. The chain's CDR3 is CASSQDLASGERDTQYF. Written as DNA, the CDR3 is TGTGCCAGCAGCCAAGATCTGGCTAGCGGGGAGAGGGATACGCAGTATTTT.

This chain uses TRBV14 with TRBJ1-6; D unclear. Trimming stripped 2 bases from V and 5 bases from J, with 13 bases between. Looked up from germline, CDR1 is SGHDN and CDR2 is FVKESK. The CDR3 covers 16 residues. CDR3 bases: TGTGCCAGCAGCCAATTAGCCGGGAACAATAATTCACCCCTCCACTTT. Its protein is CASSQLAGNNNSPLHF.

The J gene is TRBJ2-7, the V gene TRBV11-3, with a tentative D call TRBD2 (5 bases). This CDR3 contains 12 residues. V shed 3 bases and J shed 3 bases, with 6 bases lying between them. Germline values: CDR1 SGHNT, CDR2 YENEEA. The CDR3 coding sequence is TGTGCCAGCAGCTTCGACTACTACGAGCAGTACTTC. It codes for CASSFDYYEQYF.